This TCR beta chain was observed in a study of T-cell reconstitution after alpha-beta-depleted transplantation in children. This clonotype has only a few counts. V gave up 6 bases and J gave up 11 bases, with 19 bases separating them. The germline CDR1 and CDR2 sequences are MNHEY and SVGEGT. The CDR3 sequence is 13 residues long. Unique molecular identifiers tagged the TCRbeta library. TCRdb reanalysed the PCR reads using MiXCR and keeps one entry per CDR3 protein. The sample has around 340,000 distinct CDR3 sequences, approximately 12% seen once. The material was PBMCs, obtained from the stem cell graft. This clonotype was sampled from a human donor who donated a stem cell graft to a child with Fanconi anemia. V gene TRBV6-2 or TRBV6-3 combines with J gene TRBJ1-1; a possible D gene is TRBD1 (5 bases). CDR3 DNA sequence: TGTGCCAGCAGGGGACCGTCGGTGACGAGGGCTTTCTTT. This encodes CASRGPSVTRAFF.